This T cell receptor (beta chain) emerged from a study of blood T cell repertoires in COVID-19 (dated by TCRdb to about 2020). For the wider study: Samples from collaborators originated in the United States, Italy and Spain and spanned both the acute and convalescent phases of COVID-19. The material from the prospective study consisted of cDNA or gDNA derived from T cells, B-cell-depleted T cells, or PBMCs. Subjects who had been exposed to COVID-19, were actively infected with it, or had recovered from it provided the deeply sampled blood TCRbeta repertoires that made up the dataset. The repertoires were made available in a free public database intended to serve as a resource for research on the immune response to SARS-CoV-2. Samples came from the ongoing ImmuneRACE study (first 160 participants) plus 1,254 subjects from 6 global collaborators. Sample metadata almost always included a de-identified subject ID, COVID-19 status, age in years and sex. HLA class I and class II types, where available, came from metadata supplied by the sample provider rather than from assay-based typing.

A word on this clone: What this receptor recognizes is not known. Qualities for individual bases were not recorded, and no much larger clone is one base off.

TCRbeta CDR3 regions were amplified from genomic DNA by means of the immunoSEQ Assay, a bias-controlled multiplex PCR. Concerning the study's data processing: The number of nucleated cells in each sample was estimated from the amplification of reference gene primers within the assay. To quantify the absolute abundance of each unique TCRbeta CDR3 rearrangement, sequence reads were collapsed and filtered. For each sample, productive Simpson clonality was calculated by taking the square root of Simpson's diversity index across productive rearrangements. TCRdb re-hosts the immuneACCESS table, in-frame sequences only. Its copies lack some clones; in the studies checked, an unresolved V gene accounts for under half of them, and the cause for the rest is not known. V and J calls and clone size are copied from that table; D and trimming were computed from the DNA. Present in this sample are fewer than 300,000 clones, over 70% of which were seen just once. About 1.6% of the sample is in the top ten clones.

Another Seattle source contributed samples from volunteer blood donors who had recovered from COVID-19. Whole blood was collected in K2EDTA tubes by collaborating institutions according to the institutions' own protocols. For TCRbeta analysis, collaborators shipped samples as frozen whole blood, isolated PBMCs, or DNA extracted from either of those sample types. What the research found in general, with its limitations: The quantity of clinical and demographic metadata differed by source and by participant and was supplied without curation.

The germline V gene gives CDR1 as MNHEY and CDR2 as SVGAGI. The junction carries 8 bases between V and J, which are trimmed by 2 bases and 4 bases respectively. Taken from cysteine to phenylalanine, the CDR3 has 14 residues. Only CDR3 DNA remains: 42 bases, in frame from the first base. The source is a woman aged 40 to 50 who had recovered from COVID-19. Source material: peripheral blood. This sequence uses TRBV6-5 and TRBJ2-2; a tentative D match to TRBD1 spans 6 bases. The CDR3 reads CASSYNRVTGELFF. The DNA is as follows: TGTGCCAGCAGTTACAACAGGGTCACCGGGGAGCTGTTTTTT.